This T cell receptor beta chain was sequenced during a study of CD8 T cells in ankylosing spondylitis. The TCR beta libraries were generated through quantitative 5'-RACE incorporating molecular barcodes. From the 5' RACE reads, TCRdb called clonotypes with MiXCR, one entry per CDR3 protein. The sample has under 250,000 distinct CDR3 sequences; roughly a third are singletons. Deletions cut 2 bases from V and 0 bases from J, with 13 bases between. The germline V gene encodes CDR1 SGHTA and CDR2 FQGNSA. The CDR3 spans 16 residues. The chain links TRBV7-2 to TRBJ2-5; possibly TRBD1 or TRBD2 for D (6 bases each). This receptor was taken from a male donor with ankylosing spondylitis or in good health (not recorded which). The sample was blood, either unsorted or a sorted T cell fraction (not recorded which). The CDR3 nucleotides are TGTGCCAGCAGCTTACTCCGGGGGCCCTACCAAGAGACCCAGTACTTC. Translating gives CASSLLRGPYQETQYF.